The 3 T cell receptor beta chains below were found in one sample sequenced in a study of early T cells in non-severe SARS-CoV-2 infection. TCRdb re-called the 5' RACE reads with MiXCR, one entry per CDR3 protein. The sample includes about 83,000 distinct CDR3 sequences, roughly 12% of them seen just once. Material for sequencing was whole blood. The receptors here all came from an adult who was a healthcare worker with PCR-confirmed SARS-CoV-2 infection or an uninfected control (not recorded which).

This clonotype was seen a handful of times. The rearrangement joins TRBV6-2 or TRBV6-3 to TRBJ1-1; 8 bases match TRBD1. From germline, CDR1 is MNHEY and CDR2 SVGEGT. After removal of 6 bases from V and 6 bases from J, the junction contained 15 bases not matched to a gene. This CDR3 comprises 16 residues. The CDR3 region is CASRRPGGIRAAEAFF. The CDR3 coding sequence is TGTGCCAGCAGGAGGCCAGGGGGCATCAGAGCGGCTGAAGCTTTCTTT.

The gene calls are TRBV7-2 and TRBJ2-7; 8 bases line up with TRBD2. The V segment lost 0 bases and the J segment 7 bases; nucleotides outside the gene matches: 8. CDR1 is SGHTA, CDR2 FQGNSA, per germline. CDR3 length equals 15 residues. CDR3 region: CASSLAAGGQVEQYF. DNA for the CDR3: TGTGCCAGCAGCTTAGCTGCGGGAGGCCAGGTTGAGCAGTACTTC.

This clonotype was recorded a few times. V gene TRBV24-1 combines with J gene TRBJ2-3; D may be TRBD1 (6 bases). This CDR3 spans 18 amino acids. The V and J ends lost 3 bases and 6 bases respectively, with 24 bases between them. CDR1 and CDR2 (germline): KGHDR, SFDVKD. CDR3 nucleotide sequence: TGTGCCACCAGTGATCCCGGACAGCCCTCCGGGCTTAGGGATACGCAGTATTTT. Its translation is CATSDPGQPSGLRDTQYF.